This T cell receptor (beta chain) originates from a study of blood T cell repertoires in COVID-19. V was pared by 2 bases and J by 4 bases, with 15 bases between. This CDR3 has 16 residues. Germline assignment: CDR1 MNHNS and CDR2 SASEGT. As handled by the study authors: Estimated nucleated cell counts came from reference gene primer amplification. Clones were read by immunoSEQ multiplex PCR, and TCRdb kept only the in-frame ones, dropping some. Clone size and V and J calls were adopted from that table, with D and trimming inferred from the DNA. Found here are 250,000 to 300,000 clones, approximately 85% of them singletons; the top ten hold under 2.5%.

This receptor was taken from a woman aged 50 to 60 who had recovered from COVID-19. What was sequenced was PBMCs or T cells enriched from blood (not recorded which). The chain uses TRBV6-1 and TRBJ2-1; tentatively, D is TRBD2 (6 bases). Here the CDR3 DNA reads TGTGCCAGCAGTGAAATGGGGGGAACTGCGTACAATGAGCAGTTCTTC. Translated: CASSEMGGTAYNEQFF.